These 13 T cell receptor beta chains were sequenced from one sample in a study of glioma-infiltrating T cells after dendritic cell vaccination. Time point meaning: after dendritic cell vaccination, including at tumor progression/relapse. Profiling relied on immunoSEQ multiplex PCR, and the TCRdb table lists in-frame clones only, not all of them. The sample lists approximately 46,000 clones, 70% to 90% seen once, with 5.3% in the top ten. Sequenced material: blood, taken after dendritic cell vaccination. All receptors derive from a human donor with glioblastoma.

The chain couples TRBV28 to TRBJ2-2, with 11 bases fitting TRBD2. The junction had 5 bases not matched to a gene; V was cut back by 4 bases and J by 4 bases. There are 16 residues in the CDR3. CDR1 and CDR2 from the germline V gene are MDHEN and SYDVKM. The CDR3 nucleotides read TGTGCCAGCAGTTCGACTAGCGGGACCGTCACCGGGGAGCTGTTTTTT. This codes for CASSSTSGTVTGELFF.

The chain has TRBV29-1 and TRBJ2-3, with D perhaps TRBD2 (6 bases). The CDR3 contains 15 residues. Germline CDR1 and CDR2: SQVTM and ANQGSEA. Trimming removed 4 bases at V and 2 bases at J, with 16 bases between. The CDR3 spells CSVAYSTSYTDTQYF. CDR3 sequence (DNA): TGCAGCGTTGCGTACAGCACTAGCTACACAGATACGCAGTATTTT.

This chain uses TRBV7-2 with TRBJ2-7; 8 bases are a match to TRBD2. V lost 7 bases to trimming and J lost 2 bases; unmatched junction nucleotides: 4. The CDR3 runs 13 residues. Germline values: CDR1 SGHTA, CDR2 FQGNSA. The CDR3: CASTHSGAYEQYF. The CDR3 nucleotides are TGTGCCAGCACTCATAGCGGGGCCTACGAGCAGTACTTC.

The chain has TRBV6-6 and TRBJ1-4, with D unclear. Germline values: CDR1 MNHNY, CDR2 SVGAGI (reference sequence). Trimming took 0 bases from V and 5 from J, leaving 7 bases between them. The CDR3 length is 14 residues. The CDR3 reads CASSYSGLNEKLFF. CDR3 DNA sequence: TGTGCCAGCAGTTACTCTGGGCTGAATGAAAAACTGTTTTTT.

V and J are TRBV27 and TRBJ1-1; possibly TRBD1 for D (6 bases). Trimming removed 6 bases at V and 1 base at J, with 12 bases between. Germline V gives CDR1 MNHEY, CDR2 SMNVEV (reference sequence). This CDR3 is 14 amino acids long. This CDR3 is CASRTGQTNTEAFF. The CDR3 DNA reads TGTGCCAGCAGGACTGGACAGACGAACACTGAAGCTTTCTTT.

The V and J genes are TRBV28 and TRBJ2-7, with 13 bases matching TRBD2. The CDR3 is 16 residues long. Trimming at V came to 5 bases and at J to 3 bases, leaving 7 bases not matched to a gene. Germline loops: CDR1 MDHEN, CDR2 SYDVKM. CDR3 residues: CASSPPGLAGLYEQYF. CDR3 sequence (DNA): TGTGCCAGCAGTCCCCCGGGACTAGCGGGACTCTACGAGCAGTACTTC.

V is TRBV10-3 and J is TRBJ1-1, with D unresolved. Germline loops: CDR1 ENHRY, CDR2 SYGVKD. Trimming pared 3 bases from V and 2 bases from J, leaving 4 bases between. The CDR3 runs 12 residues. The CDR3 DNA reads TGTGCCATCAGTGACACAAACACTGAAGCTTTCTTT. Amino acid sequence: CAISDTNTEAFF.

The chain uses TRBV4-1 and TRBJ2-4; weak D call: TRBD1 (5 bases). The CDR3 runs 19 residues. The V end was cut by 0 bases, the J end by 1 base, with 19 bases between. CDR1 and CDR2 from the germline V gene are MGHRA and YSYEKL. The CDR3 sequence is CASSQDIQGSRTAKNIQYF. Written as DNA, the CDR3 is TGCGCCAGCAGCCAAGATATTCAGGGATCCAGGACCGCCAAAAACATTCAGTACTTC.

The chain recombines TRBV7-9 with TRBJ1-3; possibly TRBD1 for D (6 bases). The CDR3 is made up of 15 amino acids. V lost 1 base to trimming and J lost 3 bases, with 10 bases between them. The germline V gene has CDR1 SEHNR and CDR2 FQNEAQ (reference sequence). The CDR3: CASSLVQGFGNTIYF. CDR3 bases: TGTGCCAGCAGCTTAGTACAGGGATTTGGAAACACCATATATTTT.

A remark on this clone: The junction departs from germline at one end; a sequencing error may be responsible. The chain links TRBV18 to TRBJ1-1; D not certain. The CDR3 is 12 amino acids. CDR1 is KGHSH and CDR2 is LQKENI in the germline V gene. This chain's CDR3 is CASPPAHPEAFF. CDR3 bases: TGTGCCAGCCCACCAGCACATCCCGAAGCTTTCTTT.

By proportion, this clone is medium-sized (0.01 to 0.1%). The chain couples TRBV4-2 to TRBJ2-7; D perhaps matches TRBD1 (6 bases). Trimming took off 0 bases at V and 6 bases at J, with 15 bases between the two ends. Looked up from germline, CDR1 is LGHNA and CDR2 is YNFKEQ. The CDR3 length is 15 residues. The DNA of the CDR3 is TGTGCCAGCAGCCAAGAGCCAGGGGCGATCGTCGAGCAGTACTTC. Amino acids: CASSQEPGAIVEQYF.

Only one count was recorded for this clone. V is TRBV19 and J is TRBJ2-5, with 14 bases lining up with TRBD2. This CDR3 is 16 amino acids long. V lost 5 bases to trimming and J lost 11 bases; unmatched junction nucleotides: 13. Per the germline V gene, CDR1 is LNHDA and CDR2 is SQIVND (reference sequence). CDR3 region: CASSPEAGLAGAGQYF. DNA of the CDR3: TGTGCCAGTAGTCCCGAGGCGGGACTAGCGGGAGCAGGGCAGTACTTC.

This clone was found a few times. The rearrangement links TRBV19 to TRBJ1-1, with 8 nucleotides matching TRBD1. The CDR3 extends over 14 amino acids. In germline, CDR1 is LNHDA, CDR2 SQIVND (reference sequence). V was pared by 7 bases and J by 11 bases, with 15 bases of the junction left unmatched. CDR3 in DNA: TGTGCCAGTAAGGGCGCAGGGGGCTTACTCACGGCTTTCTTT. This codes for CASKGAGGLLTAFF.